Listed here are 28 T cell receptor beta chains from one sample, sequenced in a study of blood T cell repertoires in COVID-19. Data came from immunoSEQ multiplex PCR; TCRdb stores just in-frame clones and leaves some out. The table lists around 100,000 clones, just over 90% of them singletons. The sequenced sample was peripheral blood. These receptors were collected from a man aged 55 to 70 with acute or convalescent COVID-19.

With respect to this clone: At the DNA level, this CDR3 is encoded by other sequences in the same sample as well. The rearrangement uses TRBV19 and TRBJ1-5; D not resolved. Trimming stripped 2 bases from V and 4 bases from J, with 6 bases between. Germline CDR1 and CDR2: LNHDA and SQIVND (reference sequence). This CDR3 is 13 amino acids long. The CDR3 DNA reads TGTGCCAGTAGTATAAGAGGAAATCAGCCCCAGCATTTT. Its translation is CASSIRGNQPQHF.

Of note for this clone: Other DNA sequences in this sample translate to the same CDR3. The J gene is TRBJ1-5, the V gene TRBV7-2, with unresolved D. CDR1 and CDR2 from the germline V gene are SGHTA and FQGNSA. The CDR3 runs to 14 residues. V was clipped by 3 bases and J by 2 bases, with 8 bases between them. In nucleotides, the CDR3 is TGTGCCAGCAGCTTTCCGGGAGGCAATCAGCCCCAGCATTTT. Its protein is CASSFPGGNQPQHF.

The CDR3 is CASSLDRATNEKLFF. The CDR3 DNA is TGTGCCAGCAGTCTGGACAGGGCAACTAATGAAAAACTGTTTTTT. This sequence joins TRBV6-5 and TRBJ1-4, with TRBD1 identical over 8 bases. V gave up 5 bases and J gave up 0 bases; unmatched junction bases: 2. This CDR3 contains 15 residues. The germline CDR1 and CDR2 sequences are MNHEY and SVGAGI.

The chain employs TRBV11-2 and TRBJ2-7; 9 bases fit TRBD1. The V gene end was trimmed by 5 bases and the J gene end by 3 bases; junction bases not matched to a gene: 8. This CDR3 has 15 residues. Germline V CDR1 and CDR2: SGHAT, FQNNGV. The CDR3 coding sequence is TGTGCCAGCAGCCAGGGGGGGACAGGGTTCTACGAGCAGTACTTC. It specifies CASSQGGTGFYEQYF.

This clone was counted only a few times. This rearrangement joins TRBV6-5 to TRBJ2-7; perhaps TRBD1 as D (6 bases). Trimming took 7 bases from V and 3 from J, leaving 16 bases between them. The CDR3 runs to 14 residues. Germline loops: CDR1 MNHEY, CDR2 SVGAGI. CDR3: CASKYQDRDYEQYF. The CDR3 DNA reads TGTGCCAGCAAGTATCAGGACAGAGACTACGAGCAGTACTTC.

CDR3 nucleotides: TGTGCCAGCAGCCCTAGCGGGAGGTCTACCAATGAGCAGTTCTTC. Residues: CASSPSGRSTNEQFF. This sequence joins TRBV11-1 and TRBJ2-1, with 11 bases fitting TRBD2. With 5 bases clipped from V and 6 bases from J, the junction kept 6 bases outside the gene matches. In germline, CDR1 is SGHAT, CDR2 FQDESV (reference sequence). The CDR3 spans 15 residues.

The CDR3 loop is CASSPVFPGQGKDNEQFF. CDR3 coding DNA: TGTGCCAGCTCACCAGTCTTTCCGGGACAGGGGAAAGACAATGAGCAGTTCTTC. The V call is TRBV18, the J call TRBJ2-1, with TRBD1 identical over 10 bases. Germline CDR1 KGHSH, CDR2 LQKENI. The CDR3 runs to 18 residues. Losses at the gene ends were 2 bases for V and 5 bases for J; bases not matched to a gene: 12.

This clone is a singleton in its sample. This chain connects TRBV19 to TRBJ1-6; 9 nucleotides line up with TRBD1. From germline, CDR1 is LNHDA and CDR2 SQIVND (reference sequence). This CDR3 has 19 residues. Trimming at V came to 3 bases and at J to 11 bases, leaving 20 bases not matched to a gene. This CDR3 is CASSMGFTRGQGEEAPLHF. The CDR3 DNA is TGTGCCAGTAGTATGGGCTTTACCCGGGGACAGGGTGAAGAGGCACCCCTCCACTTT.

This clone occurred once. V gene TRBV15 combines with J gene TRBJ1-1, with D tentatively TRBD1 (5 bases). The ends were cut back, 3 bases at V and 3 bases at J, with 17 bases in the middle. Germline CDR1 and CDR2: LNHNV and YYDKDF (reference sequence). This CDR3 spans 16 amino acids. Written as DNA, the CDR3 is TGTGCCACCAGCAGGAAGACAGCGCCGGGGGACACTGAAGCTTTCTTT. Translated, it gives CATSRKTAPGDTEAFF. The variable domain in full, completed from reference TRBV15 and TRBJ1-1, reads DAMVIQNPRYQVTQFGKPVTLSCSQTLNHNVMYWYQQKSSQAPKLLFHYYDKDFNNEADTPDNFQSRRPNTSFCFLDIRSPGLGDTAMYLCATSRKTAPGDTEAFFGQGTRLTVV.

This sequence joins TRBV6-4 and TRBJ2-7, with D possibly matching TRBD2 (5 bases). Germline values: CDR1 MRHNA, CDR2 SNTAGT. V was shortened by 0 bases and J by 6 bases, with 9 bases between the two germline ends. The CDR3 sequence is 13 residues long. The CDR3, as DNA: TGTGCCAGCAGTGACTCCCGGGGAGCCGAGCAGTACGTC. Translated: CASSDSRGAEQYV.

This clone is a singleton in its sample. The rearrangement links TRBV18 to TRBJ1-5; TRBD1 aligns across 12 bases. Per germline, CDR1 KGHSH and CDR2 LQKENI. Trimming took 8 bases from V and 7 from J; bases not matched to a gene: 9. This CDR3 contains 15 residues. The CDR3 reads CASKPGQGAQQPQHF. The CDR3 DNA is TGTGCCAGCAAACCGGGACAGGGGGCACAACAGCCCCAGCATTTT.

The CDR3 spells CASSPHSGRPYEQYV. In nucleotides, the CDR3 is TGTGCCAGCAGCCCCCACAGCGGGAGGCCCTACGAGCAGTACGTC. This chain connects TRBV28 to TRBJ2-7, with 9 bases aligning to TRBD2. V dropped 6 bases and J dropped 2; count of bases not matched to a gene: 8. The CDR3 has 15 amino acids. In germline, CDR1 is MDHEN, CDR2 SYDVKM.

V gene TRBV7-3 combines with J gene TRBJ2-3, with TRBD1 matching over 9 bases. Trimming at V came to 2 bases and at J to 3 bases, leaving 9 bases not matched to a gene. CDR3 length: 17 residues. CDR1 is SGHTA and CDR2 is FQGTGA in the germline V gene. CDR3 DNA sequence: TGTGCCAGCAGCTTACTACCGGGACAGGGTAGAACAGATACGCAGTATTTT. The encoded protein is CASSLLPGQGRTDTQYF.

The rearrangement uses TRBV5-6 and TRBJ1-1; D call uncertain. Germline V CDR1 and CDR2: SGHDT, YYEEEE. Trimming cost V 2 bases and J 0 bases, with 8 bases left between them. The CDR3 has 14 residues. The CDR3 nucleotides read TGTGCCAGCAGCTTCTCCCCTTTGAACACTGAAGCTTTCTTT. This encodes CASSFSPLNTEAFF.

This clone was seen just once. The rearrangement links TRBV7-9 to TRBJ1-1; the D is unclear. The V gene lost 4 bases and the J gene lost 0 bases, with 18 bases spanning the gap. Germline CDR1 reads SEHNR; CDR2 reads FQNEAQ (reference sequence). CDR3 length: 17 residues. The CDR3 loop is CASSSPTRQRMNTEAFF. CDR3 in DNA: TGTGCCAGCAGCTCGCCGACGAGGCAGAGAATGAACACTGAAGCTTTCTTT.

This clone was detected only once. The chain has TRBV30 and TRBJ2-7; 8 positions agree with TRBD1. This CDR3 contains 17 residues. J gave up 0 bases and V 5 bases, and 15 bases lay outside the gene matches. Germline V gene sequence: CDR1 GTSNPN, CDR2 SVGIG (reference sequence). CDR3 loop: CAWANKKGQGTSYEQYF. In nucleotides, the CDR3 is TGTGCCTGGGCAAATAAGAAAGGACAGGGAACCTCCTACGAGCAGTACTTC. Together with reference TRBV30 and TRBJ2-7, the CDR3 gives the full variable domain: SQTIHQWPATLVQPVGSPLSLECTVEGTSNPNLYWYRQAAGRGLQLLFYSVGIGQISSEVPQNLSASRPQDRQFILSSKKLLLSDSGFYLCAWANKKGQGTSYEQYFGPGTRLTVT.

V is TRBV5-4 and J is TRBJ2-5; TRBD2 agrees at 15 bases. Germline V gene data show CDR1 as SGHNT and CDR2 as YYREEE (reference sequence). The CDR3 has 16 residues. The V segment lost 4 bases and the J segment 5 bases; nucleotides outside the gene matches: 6. CDR3 sequence: CASSAGLAGGPETQYF. Here the CDR3 DNA reads TGTGCCAGCAGCGCCGGACTAGCGGGAGGGCCGGAGACCCAGTACTTC. Full variable domain (missing parts from reference TRBV5-4 and TRBJ2-5): ETGVTQSPTHLIKTRGQQVTLRCSSQSGHNTVSWYQQALGQGPQFIFQYYREEENGRGNFPPRFSGLQFPNYSSELNVNALELDDSALYLCASSAGLAGGPETQYFGPGTRLLVL.

This chain uses TRBV11-3 with TRBJ2-2; TRBD2 matches at 7 bases. Germline V CDR1 and CDR2: SGHNT, YENEEA. The trim removed 1 base at V and 0 bases at J, leaving 8 bases unmatched. The CDR3 totals 18 residues. The CDR3 region has the DNA TGTGCCAGCAGCTTAGGAGGACTAGGAGTCGCGAACACCGGGGAGCTGTTTTTT. Protein sequence: CASSLGGLGVANTGELFF.

This chain connects TRBV10-2 to TRBJ2-7; 8 bases line up with TRBD2. V gave up 2 bases and J gave up 1 base; unmatched junction bases: 4. Germline-derived CDR1 and CDR2 are WSHSY and SAAADI. CDR3 size: 15 residues. The CDR3 protein is CASSELAGVSYEQYV. The DNA of the CDR3 is TGCGCCAGCAGTGAGCTAGCGGGCGTTTCCTACGAGCAGTACGTC.

The chain uses TRBV7-8 and TRBJ1-5; D remains ambiguous. The CDR3 covers 13 residues. Between the trimmed V and J ends, which lost 6 bases and 4 bases, there was a span of 10 bases. Germline values: CDR1 SGHVS, CDR2 FQNEAQ. In nucleotides, the CDR3 is TGTGCCAGCAGTCGAGGCAGTAATCAGCCCCAGCATTTT. It specifies CASSRGSNQPQHF. The whole variable domain, remainder taken from reference TRBV7-8 and TRBJ1-5, is GAGVSQSPRYKVAKRGQDVALRCDPISGHVSLFWYQQALGQGPEFLTYFQNEAQLDKSGLPSDRFFAERPEGSVSTLKIQRTQQEDSAVYLCASSRGSNQPQHFGDGTRLSIL.

This chain joins TRBV19 and TRBJ2-2, with 7 nucleotides matching TRBD2. The CDR3 totals 17 residues. V shed 3 bases, J shed 3 bases, and the junction held 10 bases outside the gene matches. Germline CDR1 is LNHDA and CDR2 is SQIVND (reference sequence). For the CDR3, the DNA is TGTGCCAGTAGTATCGGAGGGAAGCGGGGATACACCGGGGAGCTGTTTTTT. Amino acid sequence: CASSIGGKRGYTGELFF. The variable domain in full, with the rest retrieved from reference TRBV19 and TRBJ2-2, is DGGITQSPKYLFRKEGQNVTLSCEQNLNHDAMYWYRQDPGQGLRLIYYSQIVNDFQKGDIAEGYSVSREKKESFPLTVTSAQKNPTAFYLCASSIGGKRGYTGELFFGEGSRLTVL.

This rearrangement joins TRBV29-1 to TRBJ1-4; weak D call: TRBD1 (6 bases). Germline CDR1 reads SQVTM; CDR2 reads ANQGSEA. The CDR3 length is 12 residues. V lost 4 bases and J lost 12, with 15 bases in between. For the CDR3, the DNA is TGCAGCGTTGCCCACCGGGACAAGGAACTGTTTTTT. Amino acids: CSVAHRDKELFF.

This clone was observed a few times. The chain employs TRBV12-3 or TRBV12-4 and TRBJ1-1; D unclear. V shed 8 bases and J shed 11 bases, with 21 bases lying between them. The CDR3 loop spans 13 amino acids. The CDR3: CASSFLGRELAFF. DNA of the CDR3: TGTGCCAGCTCCTTTCTCGGGCGGGAGCTGGCTTTCTTT.

V is TRBV5-1 and J is TRBJ2-3; D is possibly TRBD1 (5 bases). Trimming stripped 0 bases from V and 4 bases from J, with 12 bases between. Germline V gene lookup returns CDR1 SGHRS and CDR2 YFSETQ. This CDR3 is 15 amino acids long. The CDR3 DNA follows: TGCGCCAGCAGCTTGGACCAGGGATTTCCAGATACGCAGTATTTT. As protein: CASSLDQGFPDTQYF.

The CDR3 region has the DNA TGCGCCAGCAGCGAACAGGGTCGGCCCTTCGAGCAGTACTTC. It specifies CASSEQGRPFEQYF. The rearrangement links TRBV5-1 to TRBJ2-7; maybe TRBD1 (6 bases). The CDR3 sequence is 14 residues long. The V and J ends lost 4 bases and 6 bases respectively, with 17 bases between them. CDR1 and CDR2 from the germline V gene are SGHRS and YFSETQ.

This clone was found once. The chain uses TRBV7-3 and TRBJ2-1, with TRBD2 matching over 14 bases. The CDR3 extends over 17 amino acids. The V and J ends lost 4 bases and 2 bases, in that order; junction bases with no gene match: 4. The germline CDR1 and CDR2 sequences are SGHTA and FQGTGA. This CDR3 is CASSSGLAGGAYNEQFF. CDR3 sequence (DNA): TGTGCCAGCAGCTCAGGACTAGCGGGAGGTGCCTACAATGAGCAGTTCTTC.

The chain couples TRBV7-8 to TRBJ1-5, with TRBD1 identical over 8 bases. Germline-derived CDR1 and CDR2 are SGHVS and FQNEAQ. CDR3 length: 15 residues. V lost 1 base, J lost 3 bases, and 2 bases stayed unmatched. CDR3 amino acids: CASSLDRGINQPQHF. The CDR3 DNA is TGTGCCAGCAGCTTAGACAGGGGGATCAATCAGCCCCAGCATTTT. The variable domain in full, completed from reference TRBV7-8 and TRBJ1-5, reads GAGVSQSPRYKVAKRGQDVALRCDPISGHVSLFWYQQALGQGPEFLTYFQNEAQLDKSGLPSDRFFAERPEGSVSTLKIQRTQQEDSAVYLCASSLDRGINQPQHFGDGTRLSIL.

The gene calls are TRBV5-1 and TRBJ2-2, with TRBD2 identical over 9 bases. J lost 4 bases, V lost 0 bases, and 7 bases had no gene match. The CDR3 loop spans 17 amino acids. CDR1 and CDR2 (germline): SGHRS, YFSETQ. This CDR3 is CASSLVLAGGFTGELFF. The CDR3 coding sequence is TGCGCCAGCAGCTTGGTGTTGGCGGGAGGGTTCACCGGGGAGCTGTTTTTT.